What follows describes a single T cell receptor (beta chain). Its antigen is unidentified. Using immunoSEQ multiplex PCR, the repertoire was profiled, and TCRdb retains in-frame clones only, with some absent. The sample lists some 1,100,000 clones; 70% to 80% were seen once. The record originates from a study of shared clonotypes between healthy human individuals. The study, taken as a whole, reports: Researchers sampled only blood; tissue repertoires likely differ. The sharing of approximately 5.1% of naive CD4 clonotypes was seen across several donors.

Healthy adults negative for HIV, lacking recent acute infections or vaccinations, served as donors. The germline V and J ends were trimmed by 7 bases and 5 bases, with 14 bases remaining between them. The CDR3 is made up of 12 amino acids. CDR1 is SQVTM, CDR2 ANQGSEA, per germline. Sequencing used memory CD4+ T cells from PBMCs. Subset described: CD45RA-negative fraction. The gene calls are TRBV29-1 and TRBJ2-5, with a possible D match to TRBD2 (6 bases). The receptor's source is a man between 18 and 29 years old in good health. Some clones in this sample may be carry-over from other donors' samples. The CDR3 DNA reads as TGCAGCGCCTCCTCGGGAGCGGAGACCCAGTACTTC. It yields the protein CSASSGAETQYF.